This T cell receptor (beta chain) appears in the sequencing data of a study of blood T cell repertoires in COVID-19. Study-level background: Acute and convalescent COVID-19 samples came from the United States, Italy and Spain.

V gave up 1 base and J gave up 3 bases; unmatched junction bases: 3. Germline values: CDR1 MNHEY, CDR2 SVGEGT. There are 15 residues in the CDR3. This clone was seen a few times. In the authors' methods: Amplification of reference gene primers provided the estimated nucleated cell counts. The table came from immunoSEQ multiplex PCR; TCRdb's copy has only in-frame clones and leaves some out. V and J calls and clone size are as listed in that table; D and trimming were resolved from the DNA. The sample has about 250,000 clones; nearly 90% are singletons. This chain connects TRBV6-2 or TRBV6-3 to TRBJ2-3; TRBD2 matches 8 bases. The sequence came from a man younger than 35 with active or convalescent COVID-19. The sequenced material came from peripheral blood. The CDR3 is CASSYFAGGTDTQYF. The DNA of the CDR3 is TGTGCCAGCAGTTACTTTGCGGGGGGTACAGATACGCAGTATTTT.